What follows are 28 T cell receptor beta chains derived from one specimen sequenced in a study of a mutant IDH1 vaccine in newly diagnosed glioma. This sample's time point: week 47, end of study. Vaccination used 300 ug of mutant IDH1 20-mer peptide per dose, with topical imiquimod. Their target antigens are unknown. The protocol was immunoSEQ multiplex PCR, while the TCRdb copy is restricted to in-frame clones and leaves out a portion. The sample holds about 59,000 clones, 80% to 85% seen once. This specimen was PBMCs, taken from a glioma patient whose treatment included an IDH1 peptide vaccine. Receptors were obtained from a man aged 25 to 45 with glioma.

The chain uses TRBV19 and TRBJ1-4; TRBD1 might be the D (5 bases). The CDR3 runs to 13 residues. Looked up from germline, CDR1 is LNHDA and CDR2 is SQIVND (reference sequence). The V end was cut by 4 bases, the J end by 5 bases, with 8 bases between. The CDR3 sequence is CASSRGENEKLFF. The DNA for the CDR3 is TGTGCCAGTAGTAGAGGGGAGAATGAAAAACTGTTTTTT. Together with reference TRBV19 and TRBJ1-4, the CDR3 gives the full variable domain: DGGITQSPKYLFRKEGQNVTLSCEQNLNHDAMYWYRQDPGQGLRLIYYSQIVNDFQKGDIAEGYSVSREKKESFPLTVTSAQKNPTAFYLCASSRGENEKLFFGSGTQLSVL.

The V call is TRBV30, the J call TRBJ2-5, with D possibly matching TRBD1 (6 bases). CDR1 is GTSNPN, CDR2 SVGIG, per germline (reference sequence). V was shortened by 4 bases and J by 5 bases, with 14 bases between the two germline ends. CDR3 size: 13 residues. The CDR3 spells CAWKTGNTETQYF. CDR3 nucleotides: TGTGCCTGGAAAACAGGGAATACGGAGACCCAGTACTTC.

This chain links TRBV6-1 with TRBJ2-3; TRBD1 matches at 8 bases. The CDR3 extends over 14 amino acids. J was trimmed by 5 bases and V by 4 bases; bases with no gene match: 5. Germline-derived CDR1 and CDR2 are MNHNS and SASEGT. The CDR3 region is CASSGGQGGDTQYF. The CDR3 DNA is TGTGCCAGCAGTGGAGGACAGGGAGGAGATACGCAGTATTTT.

This rearrangement joins TRBV4-1 to TRBJ1-2; unclear D gene. CDR1 MGHRA and CDR2 YSYEKL come from the germline V gene. The CDR3 is made up of 16 amino acids. Trimming took 3 bases from V and 0 from J, leaving 14 bases between them. The CDR3 bases are TGCGCCAGCAGCCAGGTGCGTTCCAGCCCTAACTATGGCTACACCTTC. The encoded protein is CASSQVRSSPNYGYTF.

The V call is TRBV11-2, the J call TRBJ1-3; weak D call: TRBD1 (6 bases). The CDR3 has 16 amino acids. Germline assignment: CDR1 SGHAT and CDR2 FQNNGV. V was shortened by 0 bases and J by 2 bases, with 11 bases between the two germline ends. The CDR3 loop is CASSLDLQGPGNTIYF. The CDR3 bases are TGTGCCAGCAGCTTAGACCTACAGGGACCTGGAAACACCATATATTTT.

This clone was seen only a few times. CDR3 DNA sequence: TGTGCCAGCAGCAAAGCTCTGGGACAAGGCAATCAGCCCCAGCATTTT. Protein sequence: CASSKALGQGNQPQHF. The chain combines TRBV21-1 with TRBJ1-5; the D call of TRBD1 is as the table states it, not checked on the DNA. TRBV21-1 is marked as a pseudogene. The CDR3 is made up of 16 amino acids.

The chain recombines TRBV4-1 with TRBJ1-5, with 7 nucleotides matching TRBD1. Germline V lookup: CDR1 MGHRA, CDR2 YSYEKL. V lost 0 bases to trimming and J lost 3 bases; unmatched junction nucleotides: 8. The CDR3 covers 17 residues. CDR3 amino acids: CASSQDGTGQPNQPQHF. CDR3 coding DNA: TGCGCCAGCAGCCAAGATGGCACGGGACAGCCCAATCAGCCCCAGCATTTT.

The chain employs TRBV15 and TRBJ1-6, with 9 bases that match TRBD1. Germline lookup yields CDR1 LNHNV and CDR2 YYDKDF (reference sequence). J gave up 7 bases and V 0 bases, and 7 bases lay outside the gene matches. There are 17 residues in the CDR3. For the CDR3, the DNA is TGTGCCACCAGCAGAGATCTCCCCGGGACAGGGAATTCACCCCTCCACTTT. Protein: CATSRDLPGTGNSPLHF.

The gene calls are TRBV7-9 and TRBJ1-3; 7 bases line up with TRBD1. The ends lost 11 bases at V and 0 bases at J; junction bases unmatched: 10. Germline loops: CDR1 SEHNR, CDR2 FQNEAQ (reference sequence). The length of the CDR3 is 15 residues. DNA for the CDR3: TGTGCCGGACGACAGGGAATAAGCTCTGGAAACACCATATATTTT. This gives the protein CAGRQGISSGNTIYF.

V usage is TRBV5-4 and J usage is TRBJ2-1; 11 positions match TRBD2. V lost 2 bases and J lost 2; bases outside the gene matches: 12. CDR1 SGHNT and CDR2 YYREEE come from the germline V gene (reference sequence). CDR3 length equals 19 residues. CDR3 in amino acids: CASSLKFLAGGQAYNEQFF. DNA for the CDR3: TGTGCCAGCAGCTTAAAATTCCTAGCGGGGGGACAAGCCTACAATGAGCAGTTCTTC. The full variable domain, in which reference TRBV5-4 and TRBJ2-1 provide the parts outside the CDR3, is ETGVTQSPTHLIKTRGQQVTLRCSSQSGHNTVSWYQQALGQGPQFIFQYYREEENGRGNFPPRFSGLQFPNYSSELNVNALELDDSALYLCASSLKFLAGGQAYNEQFFGPGTRLTVL.

The chain couples TRBV11-2 to TRBJ1-3; D is unresolved. This CDR3 comprises 15 residues. The V gene's germline CDR1 is SGHAT and CDR2 FQNNGV. The V and J ends lost 0 bases and 4 bases respectively, with 10 bases between them. The CDR3 is CASSLDPNGGNTIYF. The DNA of the CDR3 is TGTGCCAGCAGCTTAGATCCGAATGGAGGAAACACCATATATTTT.

This clone has only one observation. The CDR3 is CAILGGAGRGYTF. Here the CDR3 DNA reads TGTGCCATCCTGGGGGGGGCAGGACGTGGCTACACCTTC. The rearrangement links TRBV6-7 to TRBJ1-2; perhaps TRBD1 as D (6 bases). TRBV6-7 belongs to the ORF category, with a function that is uncertain. V was shortened by 10 bases and J by 7 bases, with 19 bases between the two germline ends. The CDR3 loop spans 13 amino acids.

As concerns this clone: The junction and the germline gene differ at one end; a read error may be behind it. The J gene is TRBJ1-4, the V gene TRBV5-1; possible D gene TRBD1, 6 bases. This CDR3 is built from 16 residues. The V gene's germline CDR1 is SGHRS and CDR2 YFSETQ. For the CDR3, the DNA is TGTGCCAGCAGCTCAACCGGACAGACACCTAATGAAAAACTGTTTTTT. Protein: CASSSTGQTPNEKLFF.

The CDR3 loop reads CASSFRRGDGYTF. CDR3 DNA: TGTGCCAGCAGCTTCCGCAGGGGGGATGGCTACACCTTC. J is TRBJ1-2 and V is TRBV5-6; 7 bases map to TRBD1. The CDR3 is 13 amino acids. The germline gives CDR1 SGHDT, CDR2 YYEEEE. V lost 2 bases and J lost 6; bases outside the gene matches: 4.

The chain links TRBV9 to TRBJ2-7; 9 bases align to TRBD2. CDR1 is SGDLS, CDR2 YYNGEE, per germline. This CDR3 is 16 amino acids long. V lost 0 bases to trimming and J lost 1 base; unmatched junction nucleotides: 5. CDR3 nucleotides: TGTGCCAGCAGCGTAGCGGCGGGGGGGTCGTCCTACGAGCAGTACTTC. Translated, it gives CASSVAAGGSSYEQYF.

The rearrangement uses TRBV27 and TRBJ2-3; 7 bases map to TRBD1. After removal of 6 bases from V and 2 bases from J, the junction contained 5 bases not matched to a gene. Germline CDR1 and CDR2: MNHEY and SMNVEV (reference sequence). The CDR3 has 14 residues. CDR3 amino acids: CASSGTVSTDTQYF. In DNA form, the CDR3 reads TGTGCCAGCAGCGGGACAGTTTCCACAGATACGCAGTATTTT.

The chain joins TRBV29-1 to TRBJ1-2, with a weak D call TRBD1 (5 bases). The CDR3 is made up of 15 amino acids. Trimming took off 1 base at V and 4 bases at J, with 16 bases between the two ends. Germline CDR1 SQVTM, CDR2 ANQGSEA. The CDR3 loop is CSVEGIEGRPYGYTF. CDR3 coding DNA: TGCAGCGTTGAAGGAATTGAGGGGAGACCCTATGGCTACACCTTC.

The V call is TRBV19, the J call TRBJ1-5, with 8 bases aligning to TRBD1. The CDR3 has 17 amino acids. After removal of 5 bases from V and 7 bases from J, the junction contained 16 bases not matched to a gene. Germline V gene lookup returns CDR1 LNHDA and CDR2 SQIVND (reference sequence). DNA of the CDR3: TGTGCCAGTAGTGGGCGACAGGGGCTAGCGAACACACAGCCCCAGCATTTT. Translation: CASSGRQGLANTQPQHF.

The V call is TRBV28, the J call TRBJ1-2; D unclear. Germline CDR1 reads MDHEN; CDR2 reads SYDVKM. There are 16 residues in the CDR3. Between the trimmed V and J ends, which lost 5 bases and 2 bases, there was a span of 18 bases. The CDR3 spells CASSGLLGWENYGYTF. The CDR3 region has the DNA TGTGCCAGCAGTGGATTACTGGGTTGGGAAAACTATGGCTACACCTTC.

The chain recombines TRBV7-9 with TRBJ2-5; 9 nucleotides agree with TRBD1. The CDR3 runs 15 residues. J lost 5 bases, V lost 5 bases, and 9 bases had no gene match. Germline lookup yields CDR1 SEHNR and CDR2 FQNEAQ (reference sequence). The CDR3 nucleotides read TGTGCCAGCAGCCCCCGGGACAGGGAACGGGAGACCCAGTACTTC. Translated: CASSPRDRERETQYF. The entire variable domain, with the rest obtained from reference TRBV7-9 and TRBJ2-5, is as follows: DTGVSQNPRHKITKRGQNVTFRCDPISEHNRLYWYRQTLGQGPEFLTYFQNEAQLEKSRLLSDRFSAERPKGSFSTLEIQRTEQGDSAMYLCASSPRDRERETQYFGPGTRLLVL.

The V and J genes are TRBV6-5 and TRBJ2-3; 7 bases match TRBD1. Per the germline V gene, CDR1 is MNHEY and CDR2 is SVGAGI. This CDR3 has 16 residues. Germline trimming cut 2 bases from V and 0 bases from J; bases unmatched to any gene: 5. The CDR3 coding sequence is TGTGCCAGCAGTTACCTCAGGGGGTCTAGCACAGATACGCAGTATTTT. Translating gives CASSYLRGSSTDTQYF.

The V call is TRBV7-9, the J call TRBJ2-1; D is ambiguous. Germline V gene data show CDR1 as SEHNR and CDR2 as FQNEAQ (reference sequence). Trimming left V 0 bases short and J 6 bases short, with 15 bases between. CDR3 size: 16 residues. The CDR3 here is CASSLALGVLSNEQFF. CDR3 in DNA: TGTGCCAGCAGCTTAGCGCTTGGCGTTTTGAGCAATGAGCAGTTCTTC. Complete variable domain (other parts from reference TRBV7-9 and TRBJ2-1): DTGVSQNPRHKITKRGQNVTFRCDPISEHNRLYWYRQTLGQGPEFLTYFQNEAQLEKSRLLSDRFSAERPKGSFSTLEIQRTEQGDSAMYLCASSLALGVLSNEQFFGPGTRLTVL.

V gene TRBV7-6 combines with J gene TRBJ1-1; no firm D call. There are 13 residues in the CDR3. Germline V lookup: CDR1 SGHVS, CDR2 FNYEAQ. The V end lost 1 base, the J end lost 4 bases, and 7 bases lay between the germline ends. CDR3 nucleotide sequence: TGTGCCAGCAGCTTAGTTCCGGCCACTGAAGCTTTCTTT. As protein: CASSLVPATEAFF.

The chain is built from TRBV5-6 and TRBJ1-3; TRBD1 agrees at 8 bases. The germline gives CDR1 SGHDT, CDR2 YYEEEE. This CDR3 spans 13 amino acids. V trimming: 3 bases; J trimming: 4 bases; junction bases outside the gene matches: 0. As DNA, the CDR3 is TGTGCCAGCAGCTGGACAGGGGGAAACACCATATATTTT. It specifies CASSWTGGNTIYF.

The chain couples TRBV27 to TRBJ1-4; perhaps TRBD1 as D (6 bases). V was shortened by 3 bases and J by 4 bases, with 15 bases between the two germline ends. The germline V gene encodes CDR1 MNHEY and CDR2 SMNVEV (reference sequence). This CDR3 spans 16 amino acids. The CDR3 DNA reads TGTGCCAGCAGTTTTCGGTTGGGGGCTGGTAATGAAAAACTGTTTTTT. Encoded protein: CASSFRLGAGNEKLFF. Combining the CDR3 with reference TRBV27 and TRBJ1-4 gives the whole variable domain EAQVTQNPRYLITVTGKKLTVTCSQNMNHEYMSWYRQDPGLGLRQIYYSMNVEVTDKGDVPEGYKVSRKEKRNFPLILESPSPNQTSLYFCASSFRLGAGNEKLFFGSGTQLSVL.

The chain couples TRBV5-6 to TRBJ2-1, with D possibly being TRBD1 (6 bases). The V and J ends lost 1 base and 5 bases respectively, with 16 bases between them. The CDR3 length is 16 residues. Germline V lookup: CDR1 SGHDT, CDR2 YYEEEE. The CDR3 spells CASSLSIGRGDNEQFF. In DNA, the CDR3 is TGTGCCAGCAGCTTGAGCATTGGCAGGGGCGACAATGAGCAGTTCTTC.

The genes are TRBV10-2 and TRBJ2-7, with 7 positions matching TRBD1. With V trimmed by 8 bases and J by 2 bases, 3 bases remained unmatched. Germline assignment: CDR1 WSHSY and CDR2 SAAADI. The CDR3 is 12 amino acids. CDR3 in amino acids: CASGTAAYEQYF. CDR3 in DNA: TGCGCCAGCGGGACAGCCGCCTACGAGCAGTACTTC.

The chain joins TRBV7-2 to TRBJ1-3, with D possibly TRBD1 on 6 matching bases. The V end was cut by 4 bases, the J end by 4 bases, with 14 bases between. Germline CDR1 SGHTA, CDR2 FQGNSA. CDR3 length equals 15 residues. The CDR3, as DNA: TGTGCCAGCAGCTCAACAGGGTCTTACGGAAACACCATATATTTT. Translated: CASSSTGSYGNTIYF.